This TCR beta chain emerged from a study of blood T cells in healthy people across ages. Losses at the gene ends were 5 bases for V and 6 bases for J; bases not matched to a gene: 11. The germline V gene encodes CDR1 SGHAT and CDR2 FQNNGV. CDR3 size: 18 residues. Caucasian, healthy and from Russia, the donors were aged between about 6 and 100. There are many counts of this clonotype. Through a sample-barcoded 5' primer and a J-beta primer mix, a second PCR was run for about 6 to 11 cycles. From the 5' RACE reads, TCRdb called clonotypes with MiXCR, one entry per CDR3 protein. There are hundreds of thousands of distinct CDR3 sequences in the sample; 25% to 35% occur only once, and roughly 17% lies in the top ten.

Sequencing input: blood. The receptor comes from a woman aged 80 or over in good health. The J gene is TRBJ2-1, the V gene TRBV11-2, with 15 bases fitting TRBD2. The CDR3 loop reads CASSTRTSGGAVFNEQFF. The CDR3 coding sequence is TGTGCCAGCAGCACCCGGACTAGCGGGGGGGCAGTTTTCAATGAGCAGTTCTTC.